The clone carrying this T cell receptor (beta chain) has ten or more counts. This entry comes from a study of regulatory T cells in long-lasting Graves disease. The time point: newly diagnosed GD, antithyroid drugs for less than 3 months. Extracted PBMC RNA gave rise to the TCR library. In building TCR beta libraries, iRepertoire HTBI primers were used together with Arm-PCR of CDR3 regions. MiXCR, applied by TCRdb to the multiplex PCR reads, yields one record per CDR3 protein. The data hold 350,000 to 450,000 distinct CDR3 sequences, with roughly 17% observed a single time. CDR1 is MNHEY and CDR2 is SMNVEV in the germline V gene (reference sequence). The CDR3 length is 13 residues. Trimming shortened V by 4 bases and J by 3 bases, and 8 bases separated the two germline ends. This sample also belongs to another study, concerning T cells in Graves' hyperthyroidism and ophthalmopathy.

The TCR was taken from a man aged 35 to 55 with Graves disease. This rearrangement joins TRBV27 to TRBJ2-3; D ambiguous. The sample in question was peripheral blood mononuclear cells (PBMCs), obtained at new diagnosis, from a patient treated with antithyroid drugs. In DNA form, the CDR3 reads TGTGCCAGCAGTTACCTGGCAACAGATACGCAGTATTTT. Translated, it gives CASSYLATDTQYF.